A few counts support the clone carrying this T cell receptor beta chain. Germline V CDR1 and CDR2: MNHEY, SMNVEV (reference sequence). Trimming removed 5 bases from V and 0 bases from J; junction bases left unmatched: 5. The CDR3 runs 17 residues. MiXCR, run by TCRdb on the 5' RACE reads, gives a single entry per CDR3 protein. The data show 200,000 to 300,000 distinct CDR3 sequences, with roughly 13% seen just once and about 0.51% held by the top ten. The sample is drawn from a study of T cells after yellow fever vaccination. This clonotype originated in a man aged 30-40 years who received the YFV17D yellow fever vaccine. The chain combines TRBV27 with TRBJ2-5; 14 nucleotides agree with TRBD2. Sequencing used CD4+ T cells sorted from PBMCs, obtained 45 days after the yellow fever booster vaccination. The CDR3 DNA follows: TGTGCCAGCAGTCCTCGGACTAGCGGGAGGTACCAAGAGACCCAGTACTTC. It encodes CASSPRTSGRYQETQYF.